This T cell receptor beta chain was recovered during a study of regulatory T cells in long-lasting Graves disease. Time point given: persistent/refractory GD, antithyroid drugs over 5 years with positive TRAb. The TCR library was made from RNA extracted from PBMCs. This clonotype was counted only a few times. With iRepertoire HTBI primers and Arm-PCR of CDR3 regions, TCR beta libraries were built. MiXCR, applied by TCRdb to the multiplex PCR reads, yields one record per CDR3 protein. The table records hundreds of thousands of distinct CDR3 sequences, about 20% of them present only once. The trim removed 0 bases at V and 5 bases at J, leaving 11 bases unmatched. Per the germline V gene, CDR1 is MNHNS and CDR2 is SASEGT. This CDR3 comprises 17 residues.

The sequencing used peripheral blood mononuclear cells (PBMCs), collected when the disease was refractory, from a patient treated with antithyroid drugs. This TCR was sampled from a female donor with Graves disease. The V call is TRBV6-1, the J call TRBJ2-5; 8 nucleotides match TRBD2. The CDR3 region has the DNA TGTGCCAGCAGTGAAGCCCGCGCGGGGGGCCTCCGGGAGACCCAGTACTTC. It yields the protein CASSEARAGGLRETQYF.